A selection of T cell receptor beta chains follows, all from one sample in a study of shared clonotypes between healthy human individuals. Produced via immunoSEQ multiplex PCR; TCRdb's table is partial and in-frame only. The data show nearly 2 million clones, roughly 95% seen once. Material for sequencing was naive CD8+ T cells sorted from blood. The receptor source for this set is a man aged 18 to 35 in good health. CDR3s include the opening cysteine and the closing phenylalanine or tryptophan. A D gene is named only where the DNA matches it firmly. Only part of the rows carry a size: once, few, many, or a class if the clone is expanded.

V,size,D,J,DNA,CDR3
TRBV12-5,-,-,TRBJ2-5,TGTGCTAGTGGTTTGGTACGGTTAGAGACCCAGTACTTC,CASGLVRLETQYF
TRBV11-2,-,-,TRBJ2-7,TGTGCCAGCAGCTTAGATCCAGGATACGAGCAGTACTTC,CASSLDPGYEQYF
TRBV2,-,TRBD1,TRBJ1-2,TGTGCCAGCAGTGATGCGGGAGGGGGCGCGGATGGCTACACCTTC,CASSDAGGGADGYTF
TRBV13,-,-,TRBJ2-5,TGCGCCAGCAGCTTAGATGGGGAGAGGGAGACCCAGTACTTC,CASSLDGERETQYF
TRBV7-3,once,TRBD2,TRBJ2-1,TGTGCCAGCAGCTTATCAGCGGGGGGCTCCTACAATGAGCAGTTCTTC,CASSLSAGGSYNEQFF
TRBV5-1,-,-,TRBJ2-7,TGCGCCAGCAGCTTGTCAGGAGCCGGGTTTGGGAACGAGCAGTACTTC,CASSLSGAGFGNEQYF
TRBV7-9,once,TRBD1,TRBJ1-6,TGTGCCAGCAGCTTACCGACAGGGACTCCTTATAATTCACCCCTCCACTTT,CASSLPTGTPYNSPLHF
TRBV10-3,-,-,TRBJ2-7,TGTGCCATCAGTGAGCGAGGCGCCTACGAGCAGTACTTC,CAISERGAYEQYF
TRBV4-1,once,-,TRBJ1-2,TGCGCCAGCAGCCAAGCGGAACTGGGTGACTATGGCTACACCTTC,CASSQAELGDYGYTF
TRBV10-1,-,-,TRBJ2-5,TGCGCCAGCAGAGCCCCGGATGACCAAGAGACCCAGTACTTC,CASRAPDDQETQYF
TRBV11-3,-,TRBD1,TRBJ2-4,TGTGCCAGCAGCGGCCGGACAGGGGAGGAAAACATTCAGTACTTC,CASSGRTGEENIQYF
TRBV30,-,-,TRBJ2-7,TGTGCCTGGAGTGTAGGGCCGGGCTCCTACGAGCAGTACTTC,CAWSVGPGSYEQYF
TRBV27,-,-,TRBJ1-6,TGTGCCAGCACCCACATCAGTGGGGGAGGGCGAGGTTCACCCCTCCACTTT,CASTHISGGGRGSPLHF
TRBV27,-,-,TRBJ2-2,TGTGCCAGCAGTCCCTCCCCTGCAGTCTGGGGGACCGGGGAGCTGTTTTTT,CASSPSPAVWGTGELFF
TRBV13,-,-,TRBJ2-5,TGTGCCAGCAGCCCGCTCCGGGTAGTAGAGACCCAGTACTTC,CASSPLRVVETQYF
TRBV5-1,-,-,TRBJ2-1,TGCGCCAGCAGCTTGTCCCCTGGGTCCAGGGCAAATGAGCAGTTCTTC,CASSLSPGSRANEQFF
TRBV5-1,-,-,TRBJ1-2,TGCGCCAGCAGCTTGGGGGCAGGGGATGGCTACACCTTC,CASSLGAGDGYTF
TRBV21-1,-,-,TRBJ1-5,TGTGCCAGCACCCGCAAGGCACAGGGAGATAGCAATCAGCCCCAGCATTTT,CASTRKAQGDSNQPQHF
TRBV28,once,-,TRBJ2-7,TGTGCCAGCAGTTTGGGAGGAGACTACGAGCAGTACTTC,CASSLGGDYEQYF
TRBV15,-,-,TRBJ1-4,TGTGCCACCAGCCATCTTCTAGGGACCACGGCAGGTGAAAAACTGTTTTTT,CATSHLLGTTAGEKLFF
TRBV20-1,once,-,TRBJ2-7,TGCAGTGCTAGTCCCGGAGAGCAGTACTTC,CSASPGEQYF
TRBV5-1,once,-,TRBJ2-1,TGCGCCAGCAGCTTGGTAGGCGGACCCTACAATGAGCAGTTCTTC,CASSLVGGPYNEQFF
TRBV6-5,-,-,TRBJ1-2,TGTGCTTCGGGCGAAAACTATGGCTACACCTTC,CASGENYGYTF
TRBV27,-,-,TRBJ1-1,TGTGCCAGCAGTTTTGGATTCAACACTGAAGCTTTCTTT,CASSFGFNTEAFF
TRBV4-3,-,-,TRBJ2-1,TGCGCCAGCAGCCAAGATTATGATTGGCTCTCCAAAAATGAGCAGTTCTTC,CASSQDYDWLSKNEQFF
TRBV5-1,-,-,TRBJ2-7,TGCGCCAGCAGCTTGGGGATTACCTACGAGCAGTACTTC,CASSLGITYEQYF
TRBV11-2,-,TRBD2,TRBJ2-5,TGTGCCAGCAGCTCCCCAGTGGGAGGGATGGAAGGGAAGGAGACCCAGTACTTC,CASSSPVGGMEGKETQYF
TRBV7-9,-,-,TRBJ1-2,TGTGCCAGCAGCTTATCGGAACGCCCTAACTATGGCTACACCTTC,CASSLSERPNYGYTF
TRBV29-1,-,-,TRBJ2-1,TGCAGCGTTGACGGATCTCCTAGCATCGAGCAGTTCTTC,CSVDGSPSIEQFF
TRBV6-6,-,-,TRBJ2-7,TGTGCCAGCAGTTACTCGTCCGGGGCCTACGAGCAGTACTTC,CASSYSSGAYEQYF
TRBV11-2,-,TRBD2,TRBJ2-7,TGTGCCAGCAGCCCTGAAGCGGGATCCTACGAGCAGTACTTC,CASSPEAGSYEQYF
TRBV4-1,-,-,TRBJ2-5,TGCGCCAGCAGCCAAGCCCCCCCGCCATCGGGGGTACTTCAAGAGACCCAGTACTTC,CASSQAPPPSGVLQETQYF
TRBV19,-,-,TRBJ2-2,TGTGCCAGTAGTGCAGCTGCTTGGCAGGGTAACACCGGGGAGCTGTTTTTT,CASSAAAWQGNTGELFF
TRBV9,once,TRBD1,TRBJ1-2,TGTGCCAGCAGCGGACAGGGCCTTACTAACTATGGCTACACCTTC,CASSGQGLTNYGYTF
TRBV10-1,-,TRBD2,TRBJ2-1,TGCGCCAGCAGTGAGTCCCCAGCGGGAGCCGATGAGCAGTTCTTC,CASSESPAGADEQFF
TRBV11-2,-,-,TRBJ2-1,TGTGCCAGCAGCTTAGTAGCAACGAGCAATGAGCAGTTCTTC,CASSLVATSNEQFF
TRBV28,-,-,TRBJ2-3,TGTGCCAGCAGTTTGGGCAGAACTAGCACAGATACGCAGTATTTT,CASSLGRTSTDTQYF
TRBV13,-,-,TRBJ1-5,TGTGCCAGCAGCTTGGGGCGGGATCAGCCCCAGCATTTT,CASSLGRDQPQHF
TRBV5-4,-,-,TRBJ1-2,TGTGCCAGCAGCTCCGGCGGGGGCGCGTCTGGCTACACCTTC,CASSSGGGASGYTF
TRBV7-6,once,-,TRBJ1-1,TGTGCCAGCAGCTTATCGGGGTGGGACACTGAAGCTTTCTTT,CASSLSGWDTEAFF
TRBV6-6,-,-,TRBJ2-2,TGTGCCAGCGGACAGACGAACACCGGGGAGCTGTTTTTT,CASGQTNTGELFF
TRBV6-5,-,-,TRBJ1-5,TGTGCCAGCAGTTCTTATGGGACACTTAGCAATCAGCCCCAGCATTTT,CASSSYGTLSNQPQHF
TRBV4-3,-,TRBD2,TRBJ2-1,TGCGCCAGCAGCCTGGACCCAGCGGGAGGGCCATACAATGAGCAGTTCTTC,CASSLDPAGGPYNEQFF
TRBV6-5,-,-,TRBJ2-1,TGTGCCAGCAGCCACAAGGGGGAGGGTTACAATGAGCAGTTCTTC,CASSHKGEGYNEQFF
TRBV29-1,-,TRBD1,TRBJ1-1,TGCAGCGTTGATATCGGACAGGCCTTGAACACTGAAGCTTTCTTT,CSVDIGQALNTEAFF
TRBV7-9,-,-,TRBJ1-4,TGTGCCAGCAGCAATTACGGGGACACCACTAATGAAAAACTGTTTTTT,CASSNYGDTTNEKLFF
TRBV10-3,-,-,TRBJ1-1,TGTGCCATCAGTGAAAGGGACGAAATGAACACTGAAGCTTTCTTT,CAISERDEMNTEAFF
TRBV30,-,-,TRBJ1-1,TGTGCCTGGAGTGTACACGATAACACTGAAGCTTTCTTT,CAWSVHDNTEAFF
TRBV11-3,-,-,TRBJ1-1,TGTGCCAGCAGCTCCGGGTCCGCCGCTGAAGCTTTCTTT,CASSSGSAAEAFF
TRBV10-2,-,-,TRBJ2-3,TGCGCCAGCAGCCTAGCAAGTAGCACAGATACGCAGTATTTT,CASSLASSTDTQYF
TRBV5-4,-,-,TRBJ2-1,TGTGCCAGCGGGGGGTACAATGAGCAGTTCTTC,CASGGYNEQFF
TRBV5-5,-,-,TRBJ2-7,TGTGCCAGCAGCTTGGCGGACGGGGCCCCCTACGAGCAGTACTTC,CASSLADGAPYEQYF
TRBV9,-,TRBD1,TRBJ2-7,TGTGCCAGCAGCCCAGACAGGGACCCTTCCTACGAGCAGTACTTC,CASSPDRDPSYEQYF
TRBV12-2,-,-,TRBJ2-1,TGTGCAAGTCGCGTGACTAGCGGGGGGGCATACAATGAGCAGTTCTTC,CASRVTSGGAYNEQFF
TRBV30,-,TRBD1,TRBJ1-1,TGTGCCTGGAGTGCGGGACAGGGGTGGACTGAAGCTTTCTTT,CAWSAGQGWTEAFF
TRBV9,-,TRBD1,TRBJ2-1,TGTGCCAGCAGCCCAACAGGGGGTAGCAATGAGCAGTTCTTC,CASSPTGGSNEQFF